This T cell receptor beta chain was recorded in a study of shared clonotypes between healthy human individuals. A remark on this clone: Its antigen remains unidentified.

Repertoires were generated with immunoSEQ multiplex PCR, while TCRdb's copy carries only in-frame clones and drops some. The sample carries 550,000 to 750,000 clones, around 95% recorded once. The CDR3 covers 12 residues. Between the trimmed V and J ends, which lost 0 bases and 7 bases, there was a span of 4 bases. Broader study findings: Rarefaction exposed incomplete sorted-subset sequencing despite large depth.

Terminally differentiated effector memory CD45RA+ cells were left out of the naive CD8 fraction, which was CD45RO-negative and positively selected for CCR7. The chain couples TRBV23-1 to TRBJ2-1; D is unclear. TRBV23-1 is flagged as an ORF with uncertain function. Sequencing used naive CD8+ T cells sorted from blood. The sequence was collected from a woman younger than 45 in good health. CDR3 bases: TGCGCCAGCAGTCAATCCTTGAATGAGCAGTTCTTC. Protein sequence: CASSQSLNEQFF.